The 14 T cell receptor beta chains in this list originate from one sample, sequenced in a study of blood T cell repertoires in COVID-19. The data were produced by immunoSEQ multiplex PCR, yet TCRdb's version contains in-frame clones alone and is incomplete. Here the sample spans 150,000 to 200,000 clones, 90% being singletons. The sample consisted of peripheral blood. The receptors here all came from a man aged 50 or older with acute or convalescent COVID-19.

Note on this clone: Other DNA sequences in this specimen translate into the identical CDR3. J is TRBJ1-1 and V is TRBV7-2, with no clear D. The CDR3 length is 11 residues. Germline V gene lookup returns CDR1 SGHTA and CDR2 FQGNSA. Trimming removed 7 bases at V and 3 bases at J, with 6 bases between. The CDR3 DNA reads TGTGCCAGCACCCTATACACTGAAGCTTTCTTT. The encoded protein is CASTLYTEAFF. The whole variable domain, filled in from reference TRBV7-2 and TRBJ1-1, reads GAGVSQSPSNKVTEKGKDVELRCDPISGHTALYWYRQSLGQGLEFLIYFQGNSAPDKSGLPSDRFSAERTGGSVSTLTIQRTQQEDSAVYLCASTLYTEAFFGQGTRLTVV.

The V and J genes are TRBV7-3 and TRBJ1-6; a weak D match, TRBD1 (5 bases). The germline CDR1 and CDR2 sequences are SGHTA and FQGTGA. The CDR3 sequence is 14 residues long. V was shortened by 3 bases and J by 10 bases, with 13 bases between the two germline ends. The CDR3 coding sequence is TGTGCCAGCAGCTTGATGGGGGAGGGGTCACCCCTCCACTTT. Its protein is CASSLMGEGSPLHF.

V usage is TRBV18 and J usage is TRBJ1-6; 8 nucleotides align to TRBD1. The CDR3 is made up of 14 amino acids. Germline values: CDR1 KGHSH, CDR2 LQKENI. The J segment lost 7 bases and the V segment lost 4 bases, leaving 3 bases of the junction unmatched. The CDR3 sequence: CASSLRDRNSPLHF. In DNA, the CDR3 is TGTGCCAGCTCACTGCGGGACAGGAATTCACCCCTCCACTTT.

This chain joins TRBV7-9 and TRBJ2-5; 9 nucleotides align to TRBD2. V shed 5 bases and J 1 base; nucleotides not matched to a gene: 8. CDR1 is SEHNR and CDR2 is FQNEAQ in the germline V gene (reference sequence). This CDR3 comprises 16 residues. DNA of the CDR3: TGTGCCAGCAGCCCCCGGGGTAGCGGGGGCCAAGAGACCCAGTACTTC. Its protein product is CASSPRGSGGQETQYF.

The chain couples TRBV28 to TRBJ1-5, with D perhaps matching TRBD1 (5 bases). CDR1 MDHEN and CDR2 SYDVKM come from the germline V gene. The CDR3 spans 13 residues. The V and J ends lost 3 bases and 7 bases respectively, with 10 bases between them. The CDR3 coding sequence is TGTGCCAGCAGTTTCTTCTCAGGGCAGCCCCAGCATTTT. This sequence encodes CASSFFSGQPQHF. Together with reference TRBV28 and TRBJ1-5, the CDR3 gives the full variable domain: DVKVTQSSRYLVKRTGEKVFLECVQDMDHENMFWYRQDPGLGLRLIYFSYDVKMKEKGDIPEGYSVSREKKERFSLILESASTNQTSMYLCASSFFSGQPQHFGDGTRLSIL.

The chain couples TRBV2 to TRBJ2-1; possibly TRBD1 for D (5 bases). The CDR3 runs to 15 residues. Germline CDR1 is SNHLY and CDR2 is FYNNEI. Trimming stripped 1 base from V and 4 bases from J, with 11 bases between. The CDR3 DNA is TGTGCCAGCAGTGAAGTAGGGGCCGTTTACAATGAGCAGTTCTTC. Translated: CASSEVGAVYNEQFF. Combining the CDR3 with reference TRBV2 and TRBJ2-1 gives the whole variable domain EPEVTQTPSHQVTQMGQEVILRCVPISNHLYFYWYRQILGQKVEFLVSFYNNEISEKSEIFDDQFSVERPDGSNFTLKIRSTKLEDSAMYFCASSEVGAVYNEQFFGPGTRLTVL.

This clone was counted once. The chain couples TRBV5-5 to TRBJ1-5; maybe TRBD1 (6 bases). The CDR3 spans 15 residues. Trimming removed 6 bases at V and 4 bases at J, with 17 bases between. Germline CDR1 is SGHKS and CDR2 is YYEKEE (reference sequence). The CDR3 region is CASMGGAVGNQPQHF. CDR3 in DNA: TGTGCCAGCATGGGGGGGGCCGTGGGAAATCAGCCCCAGCATTTT.

This clone appeared once. The CDR3 DNA sequence: TGTGCCAGCAGTAAACTAGGACCCTACGAGCAGTACTTC. Protein product: CASSKLGPYEQYF. The chain employs TRBV27 and TRBJ2-7; D is possibly TRBD2 (5 bases). Trimming stripped 5 bases from V and 2 bases from J, with 10 bases between. Germline-derived CDR1 and CDR2 are MNHEY and SMNVEV (reference sequence). The CDR3 runs to 13 residues.

The genes are TRBV6-5 and TRBJ2-1; tentatively, D is TRBD2 (5 bases). V was pared by 7 bases and J by 7 bases, with 14 bases between. The germline CDR1 and CDR2 sequences are MNHEY and SVGAGI. The CDR3 totals 13 residues. The CDR3 DNA sequence: TGTGCCAGCATCAAACGGGGTTGGAATGAGCAGTTCTTC. It specifies CASIKRGWNEQFF.

The rearrangement joins TRBV18 to TRBJ2-5, with 8 positions matching TRBD1. This CDR3 is built from 14 residues. J gave up 2 bases and V 3 bases, and 2 bases lay outside the gene matches. In germline, CDR1 is KGHSH, CDR2 LQKENI. The CDR3 DNA sequence: TGTGCCAGCTCACCCAACAGGGGGCAAGAGACCCAGTACTTC. Translating it yields CASSPNRGQETQYF.

The CDR3 DNA reads TGTGCCAGCAGCTTAGCGGCAGGGCCTCAGCCCCAGCATTTT. This codes for CASSLAAGPQPQHF. The rearrangement links TRBV7-8 to TRBJ1-5; a possible D gene is TRBD1 (5 bases). V was trimmed by 0 bases and J by 6 bases, leaving 9 bases between them. CDR1 is SGHVS and CDR2 is FQNEAQ in the germline V gene. The CDR3 covers 14 residues.

The chain couples TRBV30 to TRBJ2-1; D might be TRBD1 (6 bases). This CDR3 has 12 residues. Germline values: CDR1 GTSNPN, CDR2 SVGIG (reference sequence). V was shortened by 2 bases and J by 7 bases, with 9 bases between the two germline ends. The CDR3 region has the DNA TGTGCCTGGAGTAGGACAGAGAATGAGCAGTTCTTC. Its translation is CAWSRTENEQFF.

The chain couples TRBV11-1 to TRBJ2-3; the D gene is possibly TRBD2 (6 bases). The CDR3 is 14 residues long. Per germline, CDR1 SGHAT and CDR2 FQDESV (reference sequence). Trimming removed 0 bases from V and 6 bases from J, with 10 bases in between. CDR3 amino acids: CASSLARRGDTQYF. The DNA for the CDR3 is TGTGCCAGCAGCTTAGCGAGACGGGGGGATACGCAGTATTTT.

This sequence joins TRBV3-1 (or the pseudogene TRBV3-2) and TRBJ1-2; tentatively, D is TRBD1 (5 bases). V lost 0 bases and J lost 7, with 15 bases in between. The CDR3 length is 15 residues. Germline V lookup: CDR1 LGHDT, CDR2 YNNKEL (reference sequence). This chain's CDR3 is CASSQDRSGLGGYTF. The CDR3 DNA follows: TGTGCCAGCAGCCAAGATAGGTCAGGGTTGGGTGGCTACACCTTC.